Shown below are 3 T cell receptor beta chains from a single sample sequenced in a study of T cells after yellow fever vaccination. In TCRdb, the 5' RACE reads were re-called with MiXCR into one record per CDR3 protein. This table holds about 330,000 distinct CDR3 sequences, 8% to 9.5% found once. The sample was PBMCs, taken about 41 days after the first yellow fever vaccination. These receptor sequences come from a man younger than 30 who received the YFV17D yellow fever vaccine.

This clonotype showed up just a few times. The rearrangement links TRBV7-2 to TRBJ1-6, with 9 bases fitting TRBD1. V lost 6 bases, J lost 10 bases, and 7 bases stayed unmatched. This CDR3 spans 14 amino acids. The germline CDR1 and CDR2 sequences are SGHTA and FQGNSA. CDR3 region: CASRSGTGNSPLHF. CDR3 in DNA: TGTGCCAGCAGGTCCGGGACAGGGAACTCACCCCTCCACTTT.

This clonotype was observed a few times. The J gene is TRBJ2-1, the V gene TRBV7-2; no definite D call. Germline V CDR1 and CDR2: SGHTA, FQGNSA. V was cut by 3 bases and J by 10 bases, with 16 bases left in between. The CDR3 consists of 14 residues. The CDR3 spells CASSLFAMAPEQFF. The DNA of the CDR3 is TGTGCCAGCAGCTTGTTCGCCATGGCCCCCGAGCAGTTCTTC.

This clonotype was seen a few times. The chain combines TRBV6-1 with TRBJ1-3, with TRBD1 matching over 7 bases. Germline CDR1 reads MNHNS; CDR2 reads SASEGT. The V and J ends lost 4 bases and 0 bases, in that order; junction bases with no gene match: 6. The length of the CDR3 is 16 residues. The CDR3 here is CASSGTGASSGNTIYF. CDR3 in DNA: TGTGCCAGCAGTGGTACAGGGGCCTCCTCTGGAAACACCATATATTTT.